Below are 22 T cell receptor beta chains sequenced from a single sample in a study of blood T cell repertoires in COVID-19. Sequencing used immunoSEQ multiplex PCR; TCRdb keeps in-frame clones, though not all of them. The table has some 240,000 clones, over 80% seen once. Material for sequencing was peripheral blood. Receptor source: a woman between 70 and 85 years old with COVID-19, enrolled during active disease.

The chain links TRBV10-3 to TRBJ1-6; no reliable D call. V was cut by 7 bases and J by 9 bases, with 13 bases left in between. Germline CDR1 is ENHRY and CDR2 is SYGVKD. There are 13 residues in the CDR3. The CDR3 DNA sequence: TGTGCCATCACGTCGGAGTTTGGTTCACCCCTCCACTTT. This gives the protein CAITSEFGSPLHF.

The rearrangement joins TRBV21-1 to TRBJ2-2; the table's D call of TRBD2 was not tested on the DNA. TRBV21-1 is described as a pseudogene. The CDR3 extends over 24 amino acids. The CDR3 region is CASSKARDRAGTSGTPSDTGELFF. The CDR3 region has the DNA TGTGCCAGCAGCAAAGCGCGCGACAGAGCCGGGACTAGCGGAACCCCGTCGGACACCGGGGAGCTGTTTTTT.

The chain is built from TRBV4-3 and TRBJ1-4; TRBD1 aligns across 7 bases. The CDR3 is 15 amino acids. CDR1 is LGHNA, CDR2 YSLEER, per germline. Germline trimming cut 0 bases from V and 4 bases from J; bases unmatched to any gene: 2. The CDR3, as DNA: TGCGCCAGCAGCCAAGAGGGACAGATTAATGAAAAACTGTTTTTT. Its protein product is CASSQEGQINEKLFF.

The rearrangement uses TRBV10-3 and TRBJ1-2; 7 nucleotides align to TRBD1. Per the germline V gene, CDR1 is ENHRY and CDR2 is SYGVKD. The CDR3 sequence is 14 residues long. V dropped 7 bases and J dropped 3; count of bases not matched to a gene: 8. The DNA of the CDR3 is TGTGCCATCAATGACGGAGACAGGGACTATGGCTACACCTTC. Translating it yields CAINDGDRDYGYTF.

The rearrangement links TRBV6-5 to TRBJ2-3; 8 nucleotides line up with TRBD2. The CDR3 length is 15 residues. Trimming took 6 bases from V and 2 from J; bases not matched to a gene: 7. Germline V CDR1 and CDR2: MNHEY, SVGAGI. CDR3 in amino acids: CASRSSGSFTDTQYF. The CDR3, as DNA: TGTGCCAGCAGATCCAGCGGGAGTTTCACAGATACGCAGTATTTT.

The chain employs TRBV2 and TRBJ1-1, with D perhaps TRBD1 (6 bases). The germline gives CDR1 SNHLY, CDR2 FYNNEI. V lost 7 bases and J lost 3, with 12 bases in between. The CDR3 runs to 13 residues. This chain's CDR3 is CASNRERDTEAFF. The DNA of the CDR3 is TGTGCCAGCAACAGGGAGAGAGACACTGAAGCTTTCTTT.

This clone was observed a single time. This rearrangement joins TRBV7-2 to TRBJ1-5, with TRBD1 identical over 8 bases. This CDR3 region has 15 residues. CDR1 and CDR2 (germline): SGHTA, FQGNSA. After removal of 0 bases from V and 7 bases from J, the junction contained 5 bases not matched to a gene. CDR3 region: CASSLAPGGVQPQHF. Here the CDR3 DNA reads TGTGCCAGCAGCTTAGCCCCAGGGGGCGTCCAGCCCCAGCATTTT.

The chain couples TRBV19 to TRBJ1-2, with a tentative D call TRBD1 (5 bases). Trimming shortened V by 3 bases and J by 8 bases, and 10 bases separated the two germline ends. The CDR3 spans 12 residues. CDR1 is LNHDA, CDR2 SQIVND, per germline (reference sequence). Here the CDR3 DNA reads TGTGCCAGTAGTATTCAAAGGGGAGGCTACACCTTC. This encodes CASSIQRGGYTF.

The chain uses TRBV5-4 and TRBJ2-1; D not certain. The germline V and J ends were trimmed by 4 bases and 7 bases, with 6 bases remaining between them. The CDR3 consists of 11 residues. Germline V gene lookup returns CDR1 SGHNT and CDR2 YYREEE (reference sequence). This CDR3 reads CASSLTNEQFF. For the CDR3, the DNA is TGTGCCAGCAGCCTAACTAATGAGCAGTTCTTC.

There are many counts of this clone. The chain combines TRBV7-9 with TRBJ1-1, with TRBD1 matching 8 bases. Trimming removed 5 bases from V and 12 bases from J; junction bases left unmatched: 8. The CDR3 contains 12 residues. Per the germline V gene, CDR1 is SEHNR and CDR2 is FQNEAQ (reference sequence). The chain's CDR3 is CASSHTRTGTFF. CDR3 in DNA: TGTGCCAGCAGCCATACCCGGACAGGGACTTTCTTT. Supplemented by reference TRBV7-9 and TRBJ1-1, the full variable domain reads DTGVSQNPRHKITKRGQNVTFRCDPISEHNRLYWYRQTLGQGPEFLTYFQNEAQLEKSRLLSDRFSAERPKGSFSTLEIQRTEQGDSAMYLCASSHTRTGTFFGQGTRLTVV.

The J gene is TRBJ2-6, the V gene TRBV4-1, with 7 nucleotides matching TRBD1. Germline V gene lookup returns CDR1 MGHRA and CDR2 YSYEKL. The CDR3 is 18 residues long. Unmatched junction bases numbered 11, after V lost 4 bases and J lost 2 bases. The CDR3 spells CASSREQGNNAGANVLTF. Here the CDR3 DNA reads TGCGCCAGCAGCCGAGAACAGGGGAATAACGCTGGGGCCAACGTCCTGACTTTC.

The rearrangement links TRBV10-3 to TRBJ1-3; the D gene is possibly TRBD1 (6 bases). Germline V gene lookup returns CDR1 ENHRY and CDR2 SYGVKD. The CDR3 runs 16 residues. The V gene lost 2 bases and the J gene lost 0 bases, with 11 bases spanning the gap. The CDR3 region is CAISENTGPSGNTIYF. CDR3 sequence (DNA): TGTGCCATCAGTGAGAATACAGGGCCCTCTGGAAACACCATATATTTT.

The rearrangement links TRBV2 to TRBJ1-3; D is unclear. Germline V gene sequence: CDR1 SNHLY, CDR2 FYNNEI. Trimming removed 8 bases at V and 4 bases at J, with 12 bases between. The CDR3 length is 13 residues. CDR3 in DNA: TGTGCCAGCGCCCAGGATGTCGGAAACACCATATATTTT. This codes for CASAQDVGNTIYF. The variable domain in full, completed from reference TRBV2 and TRBJ1-3, reads EPEVTQTPSHQVTQMGQEVILRCVPISNHLYFYWYRQILGQKVEFLVSFYNNEISEKSEIFDDQFSVERPDGSNFTLKIRSTKLEDSAMYFCASAQDVGNTIYFGEGSWLTVV.

The V gene is TRBV7-6, the J gene TRBJ2-7; D is unresolved. Germline CDR1 reads SGHVS; CDR2 reads FNYEAQ. This CDR3 is built from 13 residues. Deletions cut 1 base from V and 6 bases from J, with 10 bases between. The CDR3 DNA follows: TGTGCCAGCAGCTTAGGTGAACGGTTCGAGCAGTACTTC. Translated, it gives CASSLGERFEQYF.

Here the CDR3 reads CASTTNSVETQYF. The CDR3 DNA reads as TGTGCCAGCACCACAAATTCTGTGGAGACCCAGTACTTC. The chain uses TRBV12-3 or TRBV12-4 and TRBJ2-5; D unresolved. V lost 7 bases and J 5 bases, leaving 14 bases between the germline ends. This CDR3 region has 13 residues.

The chain combines TRBV3-1 (or the pseudogene TRBV3-2) with TRBJ1-2; D remains ambiguous. Per the germline V gene, CDR1 is LGHDT and CDR2 is YNNKEL (reference sequence). CDR3 length: 14 amino acids. V dropped 1 base and J dropped 6 bases, with 12 bases sitting between them. The CDR3 coding sequence is TGTGCCAGCAGCCAAGTCGCTGGGAGGGATGGCTACACCTTC. This codes for CASSQVAGRDGYTF.

The chain is built from TRBV3-1 (or the pseudogene TRBV3-2) and TRBJ2-7, with 10 nucleotides matching TRBD1. This CDR3 spans 15 amino acids. The trim removed 3 bases at V and 3 bases at J, leaving 5 bases unmatched. From germline, CDR1 is LGHDT and CDR2 YNNKEL (reference sequence). CDR3 protein: CASSQGQGKVYEQYF. Written as DNA, the CDR3 is TGTGCCAGCAGCCAGGGACAGGGGAAAGTCTACGAGCAGTACTTC.

This clone occurred a few times. The V call is TRBV6-4, the J call TRBJ2-2; the D is unclear. V was clipped by 5 bases and J by 2 bases, with 9 bases between them. CDR1 is MRHNA and CDR2 is SNTAGT in the germline V gene. The length of the CDR3 is 14 residues. CDR3 DNA sequence: TGTGCCAGCAGTCCTCTCTCTAACACCGGGGAGCTGTTTTTT. It encodes CASSPLSNTGELFF.

V usage is TRBV5-6 and J usage is TRBJ1-2; D gene ambiguous. CDR1 SGHDT and CDR2 YYEEEE come from the germline V gene. The CDR3 extends over 14 amino acids. V lost 2 bases to trimming and J lost 0 bases, with 8 bases between them. CDR3 DNA sequence: TGTGCCAGCAGCTTTCCTCCGTCTAACTATGGCTACACCTTC. Residues: CASSFPPSNYGYTF. Full variable domain (remainder filled in from reference TRBV5-6 and TRBJ1-2): DAGVTQSPTHLIKTRGQQVTLRCSPKSGHDTVSWYQQALGQGPQFIFQYYEEEERQRGNFPDRFSGHQFPNYSSELNVNALLLGDSALYLCASSFPPSNYGYTFGSGTRLTVV.

This clone was seen just once. The chain employs TRBV30 and TRBJ2-5; D is possibly TRBD1 (6 bases). V lost 0 bases and J lost 5, with 10 bases in between. The CDR3 contains 13 residues. Germline V lookup: CDR1 GTSNPN, CDR2 SVGIG (reference sequence). The CDR3 sequence is CAWSVTGLETQYF. The CDR3 region has the DNA TGTGCCTGGAGTGTCACAGGGTTGGAGACCCAGTACTTC.

As DNA, the CDR3 is TGTGCCATCAGTGGTGGTCTACTAGCGGGAGGGGAATTTGACAAAAACATTCAGTACTTC. It translates to CAISGGLLAGGEFDKNIQYF. This chain connects TRBV10-3 to TRBJ2-4, with TRBD2 identical over 13 bases. Germline V gene data show CDR1 as ENHRY and CDR2 as SYGVKD. V lost 4 bases, J lost 3 bases, and 15 bases stayed unmatched. This CDR3 is 20 amino acids long.

V usage is TRBV25-1 and J usage is TRBJ1-4; a possible D gene is TRBD1 (5 bases). This CDR3 has 13 residues. The germline gives CDR1 MGHDK, CDR2 SYGVNS. V shed 7 bases and J shed 7 bases, with 13 bases lying between them. The CDR3 region is CASMGGLGEKLFF. The CDR3 nucleotides read TGTGCCAGCATGGGGGGGTTAGGTGAAAAACTGTTTTTT.